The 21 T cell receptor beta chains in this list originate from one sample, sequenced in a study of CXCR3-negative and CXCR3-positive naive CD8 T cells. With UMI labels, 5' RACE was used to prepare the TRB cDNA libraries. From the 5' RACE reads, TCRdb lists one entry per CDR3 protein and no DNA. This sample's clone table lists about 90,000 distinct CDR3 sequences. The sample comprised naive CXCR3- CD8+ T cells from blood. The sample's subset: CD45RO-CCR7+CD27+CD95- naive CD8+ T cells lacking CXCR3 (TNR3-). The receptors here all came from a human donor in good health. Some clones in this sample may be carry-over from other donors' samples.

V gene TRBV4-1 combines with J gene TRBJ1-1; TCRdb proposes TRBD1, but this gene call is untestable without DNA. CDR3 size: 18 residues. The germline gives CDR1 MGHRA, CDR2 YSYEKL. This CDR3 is CASSQMGADVGGNTEAFF.

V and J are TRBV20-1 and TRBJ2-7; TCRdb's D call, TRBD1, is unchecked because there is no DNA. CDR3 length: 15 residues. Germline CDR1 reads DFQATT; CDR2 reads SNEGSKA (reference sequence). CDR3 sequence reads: CSARDLTGLNYEQYF.

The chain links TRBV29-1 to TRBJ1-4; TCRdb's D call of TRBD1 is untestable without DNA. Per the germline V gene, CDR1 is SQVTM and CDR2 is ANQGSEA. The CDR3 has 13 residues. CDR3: CSVSKGLGEKLFF.

CDR3 in amino acids: CASSLYGGFPGANVLTF. This chain joins TRBV28 and TRBJ2-6; the TCRdb D gene call, TRBD1, has no DNA to confirm it. Germline values: CDR1 MDHEN, CDR2 SYDVKM. The CDR3 runs 17 residues.

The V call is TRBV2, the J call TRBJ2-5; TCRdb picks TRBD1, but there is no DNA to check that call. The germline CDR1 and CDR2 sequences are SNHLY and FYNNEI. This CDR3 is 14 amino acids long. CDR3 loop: CASIKRDTEETQYF.

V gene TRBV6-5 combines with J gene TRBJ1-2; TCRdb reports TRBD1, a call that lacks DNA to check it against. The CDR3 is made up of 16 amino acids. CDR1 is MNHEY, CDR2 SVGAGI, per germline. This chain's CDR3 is CASSYSPAGGADGYTF.

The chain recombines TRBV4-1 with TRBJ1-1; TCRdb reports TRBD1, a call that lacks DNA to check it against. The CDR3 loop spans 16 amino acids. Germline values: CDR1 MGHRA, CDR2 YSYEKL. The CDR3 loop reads CASSQVGTGTNTEAFF.

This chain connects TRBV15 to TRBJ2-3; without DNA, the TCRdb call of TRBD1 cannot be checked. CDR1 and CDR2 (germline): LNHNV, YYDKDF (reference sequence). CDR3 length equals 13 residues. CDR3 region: CATRGRVTDTQYF.

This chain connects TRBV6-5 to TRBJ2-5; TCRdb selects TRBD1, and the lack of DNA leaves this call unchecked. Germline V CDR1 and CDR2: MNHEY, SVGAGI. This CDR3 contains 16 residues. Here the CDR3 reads CASRSMTGDARETQYF.

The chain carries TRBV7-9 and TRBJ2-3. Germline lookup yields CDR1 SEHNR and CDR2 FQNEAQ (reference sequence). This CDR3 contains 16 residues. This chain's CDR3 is CASSLPDGSVGDTQYF. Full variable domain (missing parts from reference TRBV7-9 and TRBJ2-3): DTGVSQNPRHKITKRGQNVTFRCDPISEHNRLYWYRQTLGQGPEFLTYFQNEAQLEKSRLLSDRFSAERPKGSFSTLEIQRTEQGDSAMYLCASSLPDGSVGDTQYFGPGTRLTVL.

The CDR3 spells CASAPRRSYGYTF. V and J are TRBV27 and TRBJ1-2; the D call of TRBD1 rests on TCRdb alone, since no DNA is present to check it. Germline CDR1 MNHEY, CDR2 SMNVEV (reference sequence). The CDR3 is 13 residues long.

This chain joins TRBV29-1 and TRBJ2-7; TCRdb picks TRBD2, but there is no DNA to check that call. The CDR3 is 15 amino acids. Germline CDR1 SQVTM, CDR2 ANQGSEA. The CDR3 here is CSVVPPDTQLAEQYF.

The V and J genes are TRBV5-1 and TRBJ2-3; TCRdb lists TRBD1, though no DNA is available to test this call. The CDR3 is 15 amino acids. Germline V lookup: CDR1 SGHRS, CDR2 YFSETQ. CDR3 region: CASRGVGAFGDTQYF.

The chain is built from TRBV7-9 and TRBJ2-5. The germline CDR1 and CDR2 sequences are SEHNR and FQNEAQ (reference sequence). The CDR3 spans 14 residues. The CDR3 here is CASSLKGYPETQYF.

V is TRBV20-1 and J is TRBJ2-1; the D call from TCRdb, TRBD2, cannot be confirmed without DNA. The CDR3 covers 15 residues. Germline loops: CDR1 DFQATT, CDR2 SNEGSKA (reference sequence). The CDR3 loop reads CSARETSGDYNEQFF.

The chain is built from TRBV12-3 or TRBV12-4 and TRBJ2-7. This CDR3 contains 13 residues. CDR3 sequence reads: CASSFGRTYEQYF.

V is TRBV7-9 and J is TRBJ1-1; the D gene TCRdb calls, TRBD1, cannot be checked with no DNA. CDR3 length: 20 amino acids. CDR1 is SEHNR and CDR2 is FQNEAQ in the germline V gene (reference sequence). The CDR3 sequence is CASSSVNAGTGGNDGTEAFF.

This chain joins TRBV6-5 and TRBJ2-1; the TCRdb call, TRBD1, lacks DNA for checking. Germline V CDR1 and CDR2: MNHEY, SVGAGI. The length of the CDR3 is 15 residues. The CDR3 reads CASSSSGTLYNEQFF.

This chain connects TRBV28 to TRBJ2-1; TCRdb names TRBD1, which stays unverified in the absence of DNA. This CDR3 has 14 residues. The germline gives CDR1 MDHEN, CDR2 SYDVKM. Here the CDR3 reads CASRGQVLANEQFF.

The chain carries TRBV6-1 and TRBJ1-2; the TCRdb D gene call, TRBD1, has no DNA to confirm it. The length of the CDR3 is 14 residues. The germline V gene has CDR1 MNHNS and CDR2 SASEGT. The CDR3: CASSEPGGPYGYTF.

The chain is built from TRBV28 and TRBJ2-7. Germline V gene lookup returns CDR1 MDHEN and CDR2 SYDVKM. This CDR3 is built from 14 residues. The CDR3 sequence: CASSLGTSWYEQYF.